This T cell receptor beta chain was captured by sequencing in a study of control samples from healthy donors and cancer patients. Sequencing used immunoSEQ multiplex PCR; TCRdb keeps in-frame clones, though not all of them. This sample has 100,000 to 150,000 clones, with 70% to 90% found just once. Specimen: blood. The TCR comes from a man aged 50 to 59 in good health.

The CDR3 nucleotides read TGTGCCAGCAGCCCGCGGACAGGGGGACTAGTTCCACCGAACACCGGGGAGCTGTTTTTT. It specifies CASSPRTGGLVPPNTGELFF. The V call is TRBV14, the J call TRBJ2-2, with 10 bases identical to TRBD1. This CDR3 comprises 20 residues. In germline, CDR1 is SGHDN, CDR2 FVKESK. J gave up 0 bases and V 4 bases, and 14 bases lay outside the gene matches.